This TCR beta chain was documented in a study of CD8 T cells in ankylosing spondylitis. Study-wide points: Under 10 highly homologous variants formed a TCR beta motif that appeared characteristic of ankylosing spondylitis blood.

MiXCR, run by TCRdb on the 5' RACE reads, gives a single entry per CDR3 protein. The sample yields 250,000 to 400,000 distinct CDR3 sequences, roughly 10% seen once. This clonotype was seen a few times. What it binds is not known. Deletions cut 5 bases from V and 1 base from J, with 24 bases between. Germline V gene sequence: CDR1 LGHNA, CDR2 YNFKEQ. The CDR3 consists of 19 residues. What was sequenced was blood, either unsorted or a sorted T cell fraction (not recorded which). The clonotype was recovered from a female donor with ankylosing spondylitis or in good health (not recorded which). J is TRBJ1-5 and V is TRBV4-2; a possible D gene is TRBD1 (6 bases). CDR3 in DNA: TGTGCCAGCAGCGCGAAATACAGGGACCGGGTCTTAAGCAATCAGCCCCAGCATTTT. As protein: CASSAKYRDRVLSNQPQHF.